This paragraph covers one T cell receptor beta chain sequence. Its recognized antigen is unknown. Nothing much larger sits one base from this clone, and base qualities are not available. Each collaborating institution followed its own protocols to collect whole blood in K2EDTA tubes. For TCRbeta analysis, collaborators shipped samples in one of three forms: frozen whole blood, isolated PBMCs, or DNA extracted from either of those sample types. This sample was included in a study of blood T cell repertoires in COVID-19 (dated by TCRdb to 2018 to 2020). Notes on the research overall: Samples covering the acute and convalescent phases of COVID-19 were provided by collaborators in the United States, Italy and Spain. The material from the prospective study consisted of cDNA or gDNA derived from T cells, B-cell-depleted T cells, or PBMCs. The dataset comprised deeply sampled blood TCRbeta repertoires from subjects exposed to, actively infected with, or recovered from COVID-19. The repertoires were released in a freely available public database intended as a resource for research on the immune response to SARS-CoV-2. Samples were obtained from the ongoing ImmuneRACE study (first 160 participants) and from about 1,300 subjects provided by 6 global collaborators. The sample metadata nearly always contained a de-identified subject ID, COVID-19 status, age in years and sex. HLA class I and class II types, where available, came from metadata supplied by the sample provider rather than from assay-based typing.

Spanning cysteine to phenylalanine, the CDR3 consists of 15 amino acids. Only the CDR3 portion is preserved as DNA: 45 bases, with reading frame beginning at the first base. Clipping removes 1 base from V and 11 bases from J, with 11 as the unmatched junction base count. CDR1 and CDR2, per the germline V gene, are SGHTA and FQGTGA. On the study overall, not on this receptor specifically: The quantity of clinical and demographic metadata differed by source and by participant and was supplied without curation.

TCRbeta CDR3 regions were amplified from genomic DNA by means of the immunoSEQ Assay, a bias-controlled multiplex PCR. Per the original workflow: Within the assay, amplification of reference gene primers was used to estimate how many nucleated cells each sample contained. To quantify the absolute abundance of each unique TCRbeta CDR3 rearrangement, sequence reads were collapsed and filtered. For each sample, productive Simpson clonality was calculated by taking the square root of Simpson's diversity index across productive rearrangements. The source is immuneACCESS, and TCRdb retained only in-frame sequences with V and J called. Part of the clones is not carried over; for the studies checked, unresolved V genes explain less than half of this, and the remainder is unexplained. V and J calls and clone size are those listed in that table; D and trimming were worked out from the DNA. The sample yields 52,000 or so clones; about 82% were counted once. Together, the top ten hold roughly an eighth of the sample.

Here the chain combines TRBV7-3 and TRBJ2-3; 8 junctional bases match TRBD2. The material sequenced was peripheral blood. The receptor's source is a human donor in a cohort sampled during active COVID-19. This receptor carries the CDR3 CASSLNAGGLGKQYF. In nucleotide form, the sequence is TGTGCCAGCAGCTTAAATGCGGGAGGTCTTGGGAAGCAGTATTTT.